This T cell receptor beta chain was observed in a study of T cell repertoires in cytomegalovirus infection (dated by TCRdb to the late 2010s). General notes on the study: Alongside well-studied HLA-B-restricted epitopes, the peptide stimulations were aimed at recently identified HLA-C-restricted CMV epitopes, whose presentation resists viral immunomodulation. Donor HLA type was relevant to the analysis, because carriage of CMV infection together with the matching HLA type was indicated by public TCR beta signatures. Results and caveats for the whole study, not just this receptor: In the ex vivo response, HLA-C-restricted CMV-specific TCR beta clonotypes were dominant, and in two of eight donors the single most frequent clonotype came from this HLA-C-restricted group. Cumulative frequency of public TCR beta family members discriminated carriers of CMV infection plus the relevant HLA type in this cohort and an independent 352-donor cohort.

Remarks on this clonotype: Its antigen is still unknown. The input lacks base qualities; no much larger clone sits a single base away.

Sample treatment or condition, as interpreted from the label and publication: in vitro stimulation with specific CMV peptide epitopes to enrich CMV-specific T cells. Sequencing took place on an Illumina HiSeq 1500. TCRdb redid the processing of the public reads, applying fastp at Q25 and MiXCR, and retained in-frame beta chains. Each entry is one CDR3 protein sequence, shown with its most common DNA and genes. Present in this sample are hundreds of thousands of distinct CDR3 sequences, around 30% of which were seen just once. Together, the top ten hold about 20% of the sample. CDR1 and CDR2, looked up from the germline V gene (reference sequence), are GTSNPN and SVGIG. The junction carries 12 bases between V and J, which are trimmed by 0 bases and 0 bases respectively. CDR3 length: 16 amino acids, cysteine to phenylalanine. CDR3 DNA is the only sequence kept; it has 48 bases, read in frame from the first base.

The starting material was cultured PBMCs, obtained from culture after CMV antigen stimulation. The TCR comes from a human donor in good health (CMV status not recorded). Some clones in this sample may be carry-over from other donors' samples. Recombination linked TRBV30 to TRBJ1-5, with the D segment identity uncertain. The CDR3 protein: CAWSVKGSGSNQPQHF. At the DNA level, the sequence is TGTGCCTGGAGTGTAAAAGGGTCAGGTAGCAATCAGCCCCAGCATTTT.